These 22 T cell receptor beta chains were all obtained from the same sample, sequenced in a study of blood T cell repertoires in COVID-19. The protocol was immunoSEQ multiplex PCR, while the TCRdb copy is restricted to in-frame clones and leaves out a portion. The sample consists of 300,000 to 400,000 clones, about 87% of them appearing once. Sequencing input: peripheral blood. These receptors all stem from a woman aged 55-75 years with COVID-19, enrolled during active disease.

This CDR3 is CASSTQLALGTDTQYF. The CDR3 region has the DNA TGTGCCAGCAGCACGCAACTAGCGCTTGGCACAGATACGCAGTATTTT. The chain recombines TRBV3-1 (or the pseudogene TRBV3-2) with TRBJ2-3; TRBD2 agrees at 7 bases. Trimming cost V 5 bases and J 1 base; bases outside gene matches: 9. Germline V gene sequence: CDR1 LGHDT, CDR2 YNNKEL (reference sequence). The CDR3 runs 16 residues.

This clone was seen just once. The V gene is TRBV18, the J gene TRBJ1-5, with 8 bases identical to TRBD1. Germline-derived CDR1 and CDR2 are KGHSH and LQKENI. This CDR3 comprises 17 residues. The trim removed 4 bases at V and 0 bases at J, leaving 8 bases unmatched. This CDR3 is CASSQRQGWDSNQPQHF. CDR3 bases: TGTGCCAGCTCACAGAGACAGGGGTGGGATAGCAATCAGCCCCAGCATTTT.

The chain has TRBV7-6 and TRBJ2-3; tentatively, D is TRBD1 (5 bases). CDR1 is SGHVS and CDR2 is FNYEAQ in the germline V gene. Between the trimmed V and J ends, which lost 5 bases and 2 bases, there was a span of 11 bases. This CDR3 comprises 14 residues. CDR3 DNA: TGTGCCAGCAGCACCAGACAGAACACAGATACGCAGTATTTT. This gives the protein CASSTRQNTDTQYF.

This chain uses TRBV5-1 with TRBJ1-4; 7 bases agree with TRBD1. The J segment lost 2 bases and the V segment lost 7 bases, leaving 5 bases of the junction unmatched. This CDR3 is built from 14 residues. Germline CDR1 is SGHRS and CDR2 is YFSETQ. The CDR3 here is CASHKGATNEKLFF. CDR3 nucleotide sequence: TGCGCCAGCCACAAGGGGGCTACTAATGAAAAACTGTTTTTT. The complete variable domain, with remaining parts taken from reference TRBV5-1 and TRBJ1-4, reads KAGVTQTPRYLIKTRGQQVTLSCSPISGHRSVSWYQQTPGQGLQFLFEYFSETQRNKGNFPGRFSGRQFSNSRSEMNVSTLELGDSALYLCASHKGATNEKLFFGSGTQLSVL.

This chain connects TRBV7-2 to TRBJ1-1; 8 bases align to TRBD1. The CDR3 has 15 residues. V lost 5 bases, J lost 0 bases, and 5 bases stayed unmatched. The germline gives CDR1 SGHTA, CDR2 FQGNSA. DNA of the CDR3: TGTGCCAGCAGCCTTCAGGGGGCTCTGAACACTGAAGCTTTCTTT. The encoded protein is CASSLQGALNTEAFF.

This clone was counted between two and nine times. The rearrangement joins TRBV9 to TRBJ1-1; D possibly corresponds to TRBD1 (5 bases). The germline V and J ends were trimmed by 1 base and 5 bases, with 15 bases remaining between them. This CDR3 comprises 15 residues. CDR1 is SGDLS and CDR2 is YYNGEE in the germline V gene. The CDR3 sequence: CASSVRGAGVTEAFF. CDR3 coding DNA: TGTGCCAGCAGCGTAAGGGGCGCCGGCGTGACTGAAGCTTTCTTT.

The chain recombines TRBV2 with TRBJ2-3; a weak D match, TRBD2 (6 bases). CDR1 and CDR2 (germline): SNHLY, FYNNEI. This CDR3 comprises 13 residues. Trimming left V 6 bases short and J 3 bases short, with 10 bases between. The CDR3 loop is CASRKAGTDTQYF. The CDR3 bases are TGTGCCAGCAGGAAGGCGGGGACAGATACGCAGTATTTT.

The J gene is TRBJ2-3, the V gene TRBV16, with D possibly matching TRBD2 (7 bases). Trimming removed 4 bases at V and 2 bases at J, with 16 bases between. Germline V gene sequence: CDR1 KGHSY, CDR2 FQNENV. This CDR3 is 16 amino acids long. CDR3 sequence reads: CASSRTTGTNTDTQYF. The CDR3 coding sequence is TGTGCCAGCAGCCGTACCACAGGGACTAACACAGATACGCAGTATTTT.

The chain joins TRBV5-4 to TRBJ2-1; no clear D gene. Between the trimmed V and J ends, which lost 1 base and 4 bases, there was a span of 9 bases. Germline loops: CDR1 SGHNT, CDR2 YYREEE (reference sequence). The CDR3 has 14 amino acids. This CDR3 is CASSLMAPYNEQFF. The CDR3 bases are TGTGCCAGCAGCTTGATGGCACCGTACAATGAGCAGTTCTTC.

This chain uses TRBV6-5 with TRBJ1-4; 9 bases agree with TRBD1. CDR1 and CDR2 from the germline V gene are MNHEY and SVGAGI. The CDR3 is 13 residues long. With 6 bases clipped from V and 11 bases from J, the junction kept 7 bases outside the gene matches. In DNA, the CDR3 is TGTGCCAGCAGCCGGGACAGGGTTCACAAACTGTTTTTT. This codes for CASSRDRVHKLFF.

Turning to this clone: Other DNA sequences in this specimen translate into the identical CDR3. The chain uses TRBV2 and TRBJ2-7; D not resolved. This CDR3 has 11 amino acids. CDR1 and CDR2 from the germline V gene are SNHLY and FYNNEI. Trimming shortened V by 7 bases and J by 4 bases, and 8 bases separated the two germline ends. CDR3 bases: TGTGCCAGCACCTCGGGTTACGAGCAGTACTTC. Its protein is CASTSGYEQYF.

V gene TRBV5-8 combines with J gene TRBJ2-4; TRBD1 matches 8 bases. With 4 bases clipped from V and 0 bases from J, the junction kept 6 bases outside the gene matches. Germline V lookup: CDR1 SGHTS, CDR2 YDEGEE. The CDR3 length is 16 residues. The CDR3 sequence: CASSLQGDVAKNIQYF. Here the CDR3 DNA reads TGTGCCAGCAGCCTACAGGGGGACGTAGCCAAAAACATTCAGTACTTC.

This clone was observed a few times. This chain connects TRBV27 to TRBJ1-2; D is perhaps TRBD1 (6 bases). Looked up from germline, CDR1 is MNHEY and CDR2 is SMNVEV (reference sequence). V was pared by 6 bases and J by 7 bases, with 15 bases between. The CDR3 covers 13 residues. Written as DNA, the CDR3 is TGTGCCAGCAGGAGTACAGGGAGCCCTGGCTACACCTTC. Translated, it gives CASRSTGSPGYTF.

The CDR3 region is CASSFVEGELFF. CDR3 nucleotide sequence: TGTGCCAGCAGTTTCGTGGAGGGGGAGCTGTTTTTT. The chain recombines TRBV6-5 with TRBJ2-2, with D unclear. CDR1 MNHEY and CDR2 SVGAGI come from the germline V gene. Trimming shortened V by 4 bases and J by 8 bases, and 8 bases separated the two germline ends. The CDR3 spans 12 residues.

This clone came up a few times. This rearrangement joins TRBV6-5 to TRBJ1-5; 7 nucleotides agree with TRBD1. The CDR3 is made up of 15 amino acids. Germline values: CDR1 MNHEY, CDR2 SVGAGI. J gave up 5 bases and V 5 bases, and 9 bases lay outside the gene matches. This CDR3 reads CASSLNRGSDQPQHF. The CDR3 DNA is TGTGCCAGCAGTCTAAACAGGGGCTCGGATCAGCCCCAGCATTTT.

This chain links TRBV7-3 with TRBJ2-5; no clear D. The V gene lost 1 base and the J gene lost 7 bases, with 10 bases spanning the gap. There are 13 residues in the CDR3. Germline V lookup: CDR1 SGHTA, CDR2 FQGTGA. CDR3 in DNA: TGTGCCAGCAGCTTAAGCCCCCCCGGGACCCAGTACTTC. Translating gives CASSLSPPGTQYF.

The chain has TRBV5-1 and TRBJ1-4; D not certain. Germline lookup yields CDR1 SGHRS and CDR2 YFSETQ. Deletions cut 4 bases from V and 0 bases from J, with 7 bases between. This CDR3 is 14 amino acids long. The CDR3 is CASSVVATNEKLFF. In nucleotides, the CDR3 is TGCGCCAGCAGCGTAGTAGCAACTAATGAAAAACTGTTTTTT.

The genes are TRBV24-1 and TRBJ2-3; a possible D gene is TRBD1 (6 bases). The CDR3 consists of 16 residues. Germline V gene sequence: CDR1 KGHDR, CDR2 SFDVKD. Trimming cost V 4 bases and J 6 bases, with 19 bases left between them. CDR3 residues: CATSDSRGGRPDTQYF. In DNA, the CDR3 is TGTGCCACCAGTGACTCCCGTGGGGGCCGACCTGATACGCAGTATTTT.

The CDR3 coding sequence is TGTGCCAGCAGCAGGTCCCTAAGCTCTGAAGCTTTCTTT. Protein product: CASSRSLSSEAFF. The J gene is TRBJ1-1, the V gene TRBV21-1. TRBV21-1 is deemed a pseudogene. The CDR3 spans 13 residues.

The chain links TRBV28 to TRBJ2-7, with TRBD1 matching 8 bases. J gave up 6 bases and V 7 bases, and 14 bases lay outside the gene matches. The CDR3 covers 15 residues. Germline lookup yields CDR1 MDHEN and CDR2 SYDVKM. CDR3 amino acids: CASIRGYPDRVEQYF. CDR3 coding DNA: TGTGCCAGCATCAGGGGTTACCCGGACAGGGTCGAGCAGTACTTC. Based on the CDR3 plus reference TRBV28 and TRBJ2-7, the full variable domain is DVKVTQSSRYLVKRTGEKVFLECVQDMDHENMFWYRQDPGLGLRLIYFSYDVKMKEKGDIPEGYSVSREKKERFSLILESASTNQTSMYLCASIRGYPDRVEQYFGPGTRLTVT.

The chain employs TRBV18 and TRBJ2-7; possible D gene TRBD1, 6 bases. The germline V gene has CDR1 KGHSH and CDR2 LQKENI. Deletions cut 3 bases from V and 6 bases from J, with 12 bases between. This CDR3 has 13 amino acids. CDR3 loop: CASSPARGSEQYF. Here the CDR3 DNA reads TGTGCCAGCTCACCGGCCAGGGGCAGCGAGCAGTACTTC.

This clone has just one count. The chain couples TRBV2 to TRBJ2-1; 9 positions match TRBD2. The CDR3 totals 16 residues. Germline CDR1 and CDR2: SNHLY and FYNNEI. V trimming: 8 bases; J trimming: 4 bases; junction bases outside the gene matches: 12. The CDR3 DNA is TGTGCCAGCGGTCGAGCCGGGACTAGCCTTTACAATGAGCAGTTCTTC. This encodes CASGRAGTSLYNEQFF.